One sample yielded the 6 T cell receptor beta chains listed below, sequenced in a study of cytomegalovirus exposure and HLA in healthy donors (dated by TCRdb to about 2017). Library creation used the immunoSEQ multiplex PCR assay. TCRdb retrieved this table from immuneACCESS and kept in-frame rearrangements only. Not all clones are present; in checked studies, unresolved V genes account for under half, and no reason is known for the remainder. The sample table records some 170,000 clones; roughly 95% of these occur just once. Approximately 1% of the sample belongs to the ten largest clones. Sequencing input: PBMCs. The source is a woman aged 18-30 years in good health and CMV-seronegative.

V is TRBV6-5 and J is TRBJ2-5; the match to TRBD2 covers 11 bases. This CDR3 is built from 16 residues. The germline V gene encodes CDR1 MNHEY and CDR2 SVGAGI. Trimming removed 0 bases from V and 2 bases from J; junction bases left unmatched: 2. CDR3 in DNA: TGTGCCAGCAGTTACTCGGGACTAGCGGATCAAGAGACCCAGTACTTC. Residues: CASSYSGLADQETQYF.

Points on this clone: No conserved phenylalanine or tryptophan is present at the end of the CDR3, so a read error is the likely explanation. It is unclear where the CDR3 begins or ends on the DNA, so no DNA is shown, and the CDR3 is as TCRdb lists it. The chain is built from TRBV7-3 and TRBJ2-7; the table's D call TRBD1 went unverified against the DNA. The germline V gene has CDR1 SGHTA and CDR2 FQGTGA. Including both end residues, the CDR3 is 10 amino acids long. CDR3 protein: CASSLFTVLI.

The chain recombines TRBV6-5 with TRBJ2-7; 10 bases are a match to TRBD2. V was clipped by 2 bases and J by 1 base; unmatched bases: 5. The CDR3 covers 16 residues. Germline CDR1 and CDR2: MNHEY and SVGAGI. CDR3 sequence: CASSYGLAGASYEQYF. In nucleotides, the CDR3 is TGTGCCAGCAGTTACGGGCTAGCGGGGGCGTCCTACGAGCAGTACTTC.

The rearrangement links TRBV10-3 to TRBJ2-7; 7 bases fit TRBD2. CDR3 length equals 12 residues. V lost 4 bases and J lost 7; bases outside the gene matches: 4. Per germline, CDR1 ENHRY and CDR2 SYGVKD. The CDR3 here is CAISVPRGEQYF. For the CDR3, the DNA is TGTGCCATCAGTGTACCGCGGGGGGAGCAGTACTTC.

This clone is a singleton in its sample. Other DNA variants within this sample encode the same CDR3. This chain links TRBV9 with TRBJ2-5; the match to TRBD1 covers 8 bases. CDR3 length: 14 amino acids. V lost 0 bases, J lost 4 bases, and 2 bases stayed unmatched. The V gene's germline CDR1 is SGDLS and CDR2 YYNGEE. CDR3 sequence reads: CASSVGRGRETQYF. The CDR3 DNA reads TGTGCCAGCAGCGTAGGCAGGGGGCGAGAGACCCAGTACTTC.

The chain employs TRBV12-5 and TRBJ2-7; the match to TRBD2 covers 10 bases. Germline trimming cut 3 bases from V and 0 bases from J; bases unmatched to any gene: 20. Germline V lookup: CDR1 LGHNT, CDR2 FRNRAP. CDR3 length: 21 residues. In DNA form, the CDR3 reads TGTGCTAGTGGTTTTTTAGCGGGTACTAGCGGGGATACCCTGGGCTCCTACGAGCAGTACTTC. Translating it yields CASGFLAGTSGDTLGSYEQYF.